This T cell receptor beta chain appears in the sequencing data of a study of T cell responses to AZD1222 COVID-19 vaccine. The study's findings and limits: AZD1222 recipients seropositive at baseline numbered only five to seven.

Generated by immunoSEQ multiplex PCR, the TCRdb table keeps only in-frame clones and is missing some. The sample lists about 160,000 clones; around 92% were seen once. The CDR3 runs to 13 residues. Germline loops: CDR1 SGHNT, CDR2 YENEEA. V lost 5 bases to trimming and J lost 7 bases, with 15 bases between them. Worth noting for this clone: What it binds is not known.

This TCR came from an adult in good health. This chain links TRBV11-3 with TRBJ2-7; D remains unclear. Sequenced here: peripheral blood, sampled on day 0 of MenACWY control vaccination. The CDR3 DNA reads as TGTGCCAGCAGCCCGGACCAGGCAGTGGAGCAGTACTTC. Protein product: CASSPDQAVEQYF.